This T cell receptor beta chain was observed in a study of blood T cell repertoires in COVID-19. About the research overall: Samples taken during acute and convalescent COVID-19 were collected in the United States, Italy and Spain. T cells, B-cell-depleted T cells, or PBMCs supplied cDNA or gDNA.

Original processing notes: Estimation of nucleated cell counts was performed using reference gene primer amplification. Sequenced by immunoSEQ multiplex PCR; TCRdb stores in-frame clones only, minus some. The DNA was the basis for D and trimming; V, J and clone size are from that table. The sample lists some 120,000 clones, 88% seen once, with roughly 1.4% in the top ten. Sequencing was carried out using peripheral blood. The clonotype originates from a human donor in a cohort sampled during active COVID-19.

CDR3 in amino acids: CSVEEGVGYGYTF. Written as DNA, the CDR3 is TGCAGCGTTGAAGAAGGAGTGGGCTATGGCTACACCTTC. This rearrangement joins TRBV29-1 to TRBJ1-2; no clear D. CDR1 and CDR2 from the germline V gene are SQVTM and ANQGSEA. CDR3 length equals 13 residues. Trimming removed 0 bases from V and 4 bases from J, with 9 bases in between.